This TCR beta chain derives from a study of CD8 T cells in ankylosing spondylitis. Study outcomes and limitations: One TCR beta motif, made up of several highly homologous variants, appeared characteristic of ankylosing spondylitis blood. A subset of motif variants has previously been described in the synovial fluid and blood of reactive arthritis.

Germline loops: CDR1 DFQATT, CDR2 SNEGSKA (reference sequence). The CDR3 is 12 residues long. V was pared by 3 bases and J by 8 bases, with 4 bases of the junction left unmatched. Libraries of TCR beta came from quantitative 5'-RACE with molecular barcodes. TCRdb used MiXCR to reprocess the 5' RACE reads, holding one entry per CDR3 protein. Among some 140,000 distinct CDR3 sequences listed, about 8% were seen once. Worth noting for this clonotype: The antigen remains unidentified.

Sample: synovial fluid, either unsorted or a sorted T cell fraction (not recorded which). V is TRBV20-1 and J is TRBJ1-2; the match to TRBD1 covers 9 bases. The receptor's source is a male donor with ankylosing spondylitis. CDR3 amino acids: CSASRQGEGYTF. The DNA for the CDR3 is TGCAGTGCTAGCCGACAGGGGGAGGGCTACACCTTC.